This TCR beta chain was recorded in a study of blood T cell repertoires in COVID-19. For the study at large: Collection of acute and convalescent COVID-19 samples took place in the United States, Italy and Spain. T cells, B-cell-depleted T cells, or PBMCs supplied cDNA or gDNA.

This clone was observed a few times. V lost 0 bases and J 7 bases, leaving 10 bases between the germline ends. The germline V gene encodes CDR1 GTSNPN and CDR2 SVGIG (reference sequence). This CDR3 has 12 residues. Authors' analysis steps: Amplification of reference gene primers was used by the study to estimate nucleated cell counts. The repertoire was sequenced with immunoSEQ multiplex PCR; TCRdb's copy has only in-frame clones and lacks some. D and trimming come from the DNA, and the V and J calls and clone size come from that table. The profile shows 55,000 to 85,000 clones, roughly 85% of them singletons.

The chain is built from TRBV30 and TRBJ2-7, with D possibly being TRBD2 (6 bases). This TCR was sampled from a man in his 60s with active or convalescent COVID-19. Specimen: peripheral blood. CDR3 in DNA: TGTGCCTGGAGTGTATCGGGGGTGGAGCAGTACTTC. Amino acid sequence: CAWSVSGVEQYF.